This T cell receptor beta chain was identified during a study of regulatory T cells in long-lasting Graves disease. Findings and limits, study-wide: Thyroid tissue went unstudied; only peripheral blood was examined.

This clonotype was seen repeatedly, ten times or more. Its antigen is still unknown. The CDR3 totals 17 residues. From germline, CDR1 is MDHEN and CDR2 SYDVKM. The germline V and J ends were trimmed by 6 bases and 6 bases, with 24 bases remaining between them. Time point meaning: persistent/refractory GD, antithyroid drugs over 5 years with positive TRAb. Following extraction of RNA from PBMCs, that RNA was used to make the TCR library. Combining iRepertoire HTBI primers with Arm-PCR of CDR3 regions, the authors built TCR beta libraries. TCRdb re-called the multiplex PCR reads with MiXCR, one entry per CDR3 protein. Among roughly 400,000 distinct CDR3 sequences listed, around a fifth were seen once.

The receptor was derived from a female donor with Graves disease. V and J are TRBV28 and TRBJ1-5, with D possibly matching TRBD1 (6 bases). Sequencing was performed on peripheral blood mononuclear cells (PBMCs), taken when the disease was refractory, from a patient treated with antithyroid drugs. Here the CDR3 reads CASSPTWGQGLGQPQHF. The DNA for the CDR3 is TGTGCCAGCAGCCCTACTTGGGGGCAGGGACTCGGTCAGCCCCAGCATTTT.